This T cell receptor (beta chain) is from a study of CD8 T cells in ankylosing spondylitis. Generation of TCR beta libraries employed quantitative 5'-RACE incorporating molecular barcodes. TCRdb ran MiXCR on the 5' RACE reads and lists one entry per CDR3 protein. This sample carries roughly 470,000 distinct CDR3 sequences, 25% to 30% of them seen once, and the ten largest clones take approximately 1%. Notes on the study in general: What seemed typical of ankylosing spondylitis blood was a TCR beta motif built from several highly homologous variants. Researchers reportedly found disease-linked clones significantly enriched in matched ankylosing spondylitis synovial fluid. As for the disease-linked clones, they showed a CD8+ phenotype and occurred at relatively low frequencies in peripheral blood.

This clonotype was counted only a few times. Its antigen remains unknown. CDR3 length: 13 amino acids. Germline CDR1 KGHSH, CDR2 LQKENI. V dropped 4 bases and J dropped 6 bases, with 11 bases sitting between them. The source is a male donor with ankylosing spondylitis. Sequencing was carried out using blood, either unsorted or a sorted T cell fraction (not recorded which). This chain links TRBV18 with TRBJ2-3; D gene uncertain. In DNA, the CDR3 is TGTGCCAGCTCACGGACCGACGTGGATACGCAGTATTTT. Its translation: CASSRTDVDTQYF.